Listed here are 19 T cell receptor beta chains from one sample, sequenced in a study of T cell responses to AZD1222 COVID-19 vaccine. Clones were read by immunoSEQ multiplex PCR, and TCRdb kept only the in-frame ones, dropping some. There are about 120,000 clones in the sample; 87% occur only once, and roughly 1.3% lies in the top ten. The sample here was peripheral blood, taken on day 0 of AZD1222 vaccination. The origin of the receptors is an adult in good health.

The chain has TRBV11-2 and TRBJ1-3; TRBD1 matches at 7 bases. Trimming at V came to 5 bases and at J to 5 bases, leaving 12 bases not matched to a gene. Germline values: CDR1 SGHAT, CDR2 FQNNGV. This CDR3 has 16 residues. CDR3 nucleotides: TGTGCCAGCAGCCGTGGACAGGCTAGGAATAGAAACACCATATATTTT. It specifies CASSRGQARNRNTIYF.

This chain joins TRBV5-1 and TRBJ2-3; D possibly corresponds to TRBD2 (5 bases). V was cut by 0 bases and J by 1 base, with 12 bases left in between. CDR1 SGHRS and CDR2 YFSETQ come from the germline V gene. The CDR3 extends over 16 amino acids. The DNA for the CDR3 is TGCGCCAGCAGCTTGGTAATCGGGGATCGCACAGATACGCAGTATTTT. Translation gives CASSLVIGDRTDTQYF.

V usage is TRBV20-1 and J usage is TRBJ1-1, with D unresolved. CDR3 length: 15 amino acids. V lost 3 bases to trimming and J lost 5 bases, with 19 bases between them. The germline V gene encodes CDR1 DFQATT and CDR2 SNEGSKA (reference sequence). The DNA of the CDR3 is TGCAGTGCTAGTGCGGCGGAAAGGATAAATACTGAAGCTTTCTTT. Protein sequence: CSASAAERINTEAFF.

V and J are TRBV6-1 and TRBJ1-6; D is unclear. V was trimmed by 1 base and J by 7 bases, leaving 2 bases between them. Germline V CDR1 and CDR2: MNHNS, SASEGT. The length of the CDR3 is 12 residues. As DNA, the CDR3 is TGTGCCAGCAGTGAAGGGAATTCACCCCTCCACTTT. Protein: CASSEGNSPLHF.

This rearrangement joins TRBV10-3 to TRBJ1-1; D call uncertain. Between the trimmed V and J ends, which lost 1 base and 0 bases, there was a span of 9 bases. The CDR3 spans 15 residues. Looked up from germline, CDR1 is ENHRY and CDR2 is SYGVKD. CDR3 residues: CAISEFGAMNTEAFF. CDR3 nucleotide sequence: TGTGCCATCAGTGAGTTTGGAGCTATGAACACTGAAGCTTTCTTT.

As for this clone: Other nucleotide sequences from this sample produce the same CDR3. V and J are TRBV14 and TRBJ1-2; D ambiguous. The germline CDR1 and CDR2 sequences are SGHDN and FVKESK. V was trimmed by 2 bases and J by 3 bases, leaving 7 bases between them. This CDR3 has 13 amino acids. CDR3 protein: CASSQRRDYGYTF. DNA for the CDR3: TGTGCCAGCAGCCAAAGGCGGGACTATGGCTACACCTTC.

The gene calls are TRBV7-2 and TRBJ2-3; 10 bases line up with TRBD1. The CDR3 runs 17 residues. V dropped 2 bases and J dropped 1; count of bases not matched to a gene: 6. The germline CDR1 and CDR2 sequences are SGHTA and FQGNSA. The CDR3 DNA is TGTGCCAGCAGCTTAACGAGACAGGGGGCAGGCACAGATACGCAGTATTTT. Translated: CASSLTRQGAGTDTQYF.

The rearrangement links TRBV5-1 to TRBJ2-3; D unclear. This CDR3 has 15 residues. V was clipped by 0 bases and J by 2 bases, with 10 bases between them. The germline V gene encodes CDR1 SGHRS and CDR2 YFSETQ. The CDR3 region has the DNA TGCGCCAGCAGCTTGGTTGGCAGTTACACAGATACGCAGTATTTT. Its protein product is CASSLVGSYTDTQYF.

The chain carries TRBV15 and TRBJ2-5; D not resolved. The CDR3 is 14 amino acids. CDR1 and CDR2 from the germline V gene are LNHNV and YYDKDF (reference sequence). Trimming removed 0 bases at V and 4 bases at J, with 9 bases between. CDR3 nucleotide sequence: TGTGCCACCAGCAGAGATCGGGCATCAGAGACCCAGTACTTC. Translated: CATSRDRASETQYF.

This sequence joins TRBV7-9 and TRBJ2-5; D remains ambiguous. The CDR3 is 17 residues long. The germline V gene has CDR1 SEHNR and CDR2 FQNEAQ (reference sequence). Trimming pared 5 bases from V and 5 bases from J, leaving 24 bases between. CDR3 loop: CASSPSPVDGAPETQYF. DNA of the CDR3: TGTGCCAGCAGCCCCTCACCCGTCGACGGAGCCCCGGAGACCCAGTACTTC. Full variable domain (outside the CDR3, taken from reference TRBV7-9 and TRBJ2-5): DTGVSQNPRHKITKRGQNVTFRCDPISEHNRLYWYRQTLGQGPEFLTYFQNEAQLEKSRLLSDRFSAERPKGSFSTLEIQRTEQGDSAMYLCASSPSPVDGAPETQYFGPGTRLLVL.

In this sample, this clone turned up once. This chain joins TRBV14 and TRBJ2-4; D unresolved. V dropped 4 bases and J dropped 1 base, with 8 bases sitting between them. The CDR3 is 14 residues long. Germline V gene data show CDR1 as SGHDN and CDR2 as FVKESK. CDR3 in amino acids: CASSLTGAKNIQYF. CDR3 DNA sequence: TGTGCCAGCAGCCTCACCGGGGCCAAAAACATTCAGTACTTC.

The V call is TRBV19, the J call TRBJ1-2; a weak D match, TRBD1 (6 bases). V lost 3 bases to trimming and J lost 7 bases, with 9 bases between them. Germline values: CDR1 LNHDA, CDR2 SQIVND (reference sequence). This CDR3 has 12 amino acids. CDR3 DNA: TGTGCCAGTAGTATCCGAGGGGGTGGCTACACCTTC. It encodes CASSIRGGGYTF.

The chain combines TRBV6-6 with TRBJ2-5; D gene ambiguous. Deletions cut 8 bases from V and 1 base from J, with 8 bases between. Germline CDR1 reads MNHNY; CDR2 reads SVGAGI (reference sequence). This CDR3 is 12 amino acids long. This CDR3 is CASQSPQETQYF. In nucleotides, the CDR3 is TGTGCCAGCCAATCCCCCCAAGAGACCCAGTACTTC.

This sequence joins TRBV10-3 and TRBJ2-3; 7 bases agree with TRBD2. The CDR3 length is 15 residues. Germline CDR1 ENHRY, CDR2 SYGVKD. After removal of 0 bases from V and 3 bases from J, the junction contained 3 bases not matched to a gene. CDR3 residues: CAISESLLATDTQYF. In DNA, the CDR3 is TGTGCCATCAGTGAGTCGTTACTAGCGACAGATACGCAGTATTTT.

This chain joins TRBV4-1 and TRBJ1-2, with D possibly TRBD1 on 5 matching bases. CDR1 MGHRA and CDR2 YSYEKL come from the germline V gene. This CDR3 is 15 amino acids long. The ends were cut back, 0 bases at V and 4 bases at J, with 12 bases in the middle. The CDR3 DNA reads as TGCGCCAGCAGCCAAGAAATAACAGGCTCCTATGGCTACACCTTC. Amino acids: CASSQEITGSYGYTF.

The chain combines TRBV18 with TRBJ2-3; D is unresolved. The CDR3 is 14 residues long. CDR1 is KGHSH, CDR2 LQKENI, per germline. Trimming took 2 bases from V and 2 from J, leaving 8 bases between them. As DNA, the CDR3 is TGTGCCAGCTCACCAGCACAGAACACAGATACGCAGTATTTT. Encoded protein: CASSPAQNTDTQYF.

This chain uses TRBV7-9 with TRBJ1-2, with unresolved D. The germline V and J ends were trimmed by 5 bases and 6 bases, with 31 bases remaining between them. CDR3 size: 19 residues. The V gene's germline CDR1 is SEHNR and CDR2 FQNEAQ (reference sequence). CDR3: CASSLPGFGRSMTWHGYTF. DNA of the CDR3: TGTGCCAGCAGCCTGCCAGGTTTCGGTAGATCGATGACGTGGCATGGCTACACCTTC.

The rearrangement uses TRBV5-5 and TRBJ1-2; no clear D gene. Trimming removed 0 bases at V and 2 bases at J, with 8 bases between. The CDR3 extends over 14 amino acids. Germline V gene data show CDR1 as SGHKS and CDR2 as YYEKEE (reference sequence). The CDR3 loop is CASSLGPGNYGYTF. The CDR3 region has the DNA TGTGCCAGCAGCTTGGGTCCCGGGAACTATGGCTACACCTTC. Full variable domain (rest looked up from reference TRBV5-5 and TRBJ1-2): DAGVTQSPTHLIKTRGQQVTLRCSPISGHKSVSWYQQVLGQGPQFIFQYYEKEERGRGNFPDRFSARQFPNYSSELNVNALLLGDSALYLCASSLGPGNYGYTFGSGTRLTVV.

This chain links TRBV9 with TRBJ2-4; 11 positions match TRBD1. This CDR3 region has 21 residues. Germline CDR1 and CDR2: SGDLS and YYNGEE. The V and J ends lost 4 bases and 7 bases, in that order; junction bases with no gene match: 25. This chain's CDR3 is CASSPLASGQGELGTSNIQYF. As DNA, the CDR3 is TGTGCCAGCAGCCCTCTGGCGTCGGGACAGGGGGAACTGGGTACAAGTAACATTCAGTACTTC.